This is a list of T cell receptor beta chains from one sample in a study of beta chain features in type 1 diabetes. Clones were read by immunoSEQ multiplex PCR, and TCRdb kept only the in-frame ones, dropping some. This sample has roughly 700,000 clones, with around 15% found just once. The source material was naive CD4+ T cells from blood. These receptor sequences come from a man aged 18 to 29 with type 1 diabetes. CDR3s include the opening cysteine and the closing phenylalanine or tryptophan. Fields, in order: D gene, CDR3 length, V gene, clone size, J gene, CDR3 protein, CDR3 DNA. A D gene is named only where the DNA matches it firmly. Where a row states a size, it is once, few, many or the class of an expanded clone; other rows omit it.

D gene: NA; CDR3 length: 14; V gene: TRBV9; clone size: few; J gene: TRBJ2-2; CDR3 protein: CASSVGERAGELFF; CDR3 DNA: TGTGCCAGCAGCGTGGGAGAGAGGGCCGGGGAGCTGTTTTTT
D gene: NA; CDR3 length: 13; V gene: TRBV2; clone size: few; J gene: TRBJ1-1; CDR3 protein: CASSDRVNTEAFF; CDR3 DNA: TGTGCCAGCAGTGACAGGGTGAACACTGAAGCTTTCTTT
D gene: TRBD1; CDR3 length: 14; V gene: TRBV18; clone size: NA; J gene: TRBJ2-3; CDR3 protein: CASSPTGSTDTQYF; CDR3 DNA: TGTGCCAGCTCACCGACAGGGAGCACAGATACGCAGTATTTT
D gene: NA; CDR3 length: 12; V gene: TRBV6-1; clone size: few; J gene: TRBJ2-7; CDR3 protein: CASRAADYEQYF; CDR3 DNA: TGTGCCAGCAGGGCTGCCGATTACGAGCAGTACTTC
D gene: NA; CDR3 length: 14; V gene: TRBV30; clone size: NA; J gene: TRBJ1-1; CDR3 protein: CAWRKRGGYTEAFF; CDR3 DNA: TGTGCCTGGAGAAAGAGGGGGGGATACACTGAAGCTTTCTTT
D gene: TRBD1; CDR3 length: 15; V gene: TRBV7-9; clone size: NA; J gene: TRBJ1-2; CDR3 protein: CASSSAGQGANGYTF; CDR3 DNA: TGTGCCAGCAGCTCAGCGGGGCAGGGGGCGAATGGCTACACCTTC
D gene: TRBD1; CDR3 length: 19; V gene: TRBV4-1; clone size: NA; J gene: TRBJ2-4; CDR3 protein: CASSPGQAKKVLAKNIQYF; CDR3 DNA: TGCGCCAGCAGCCCTGGACAGGCCAAGAAAGTGCTAGCCAAAAACATTCAGTACTTC
D gene: NA; CDR3 length: 14; V gene: TRBV29-1; clone size: few; J gene: TRBJ1-1; CDR3 protein: CSVEKPGGYTEAFF; CDR3 DNA: TGCAGCGTTGAAAAGCCCGGGGGTTACACTGAAGCTTTCTTT
D gene: NA; CDR3 length: 13; V gene: TRBV30; clone size: few; J gene: TRBJ1-2; CDR3 protein: CAWSVSVNYGYTF; CDR3 DNA: TGTGCCTGGAGTGTCTCAGTTAACTATGGCTACACCTTC
D gene: NA; CDR3 length: 15; V gene: TRBV29-1; clone size: few; J gene: TRBJ2-7; CDR3 protein: CSVQPGTVSSYEQYF; CDR3 DNA: TGCAGCGTACAGCCGGGGACGGTTTCCTCCTACGAGCAGTACTTC
D gene: TRBD1; CDR3 length: 14; V gene: TRBV10-3; clone size: NA; J gene: TRBJ2-5; CDR3 protein: CAISTGAVGETQYF; CDR3 DNA: TGTGCCATCAGCACAGGGGCGGTAGGGGAGACCCAGTACTTC
D gene: NA; CDR3 length: 14; V gene: TRBV10-3; clone size: few; J gene: TRBJ2-2; CDR3 protein: CAISEGQQTGELFF; CDR3 DNA: TGTGCCATCAGTGAGGGACAGCAAACCGGGGAGCTGTTTTTT
D gene: NA; CDR3 length: 15; V gene: TRBV27; clone size: few; J gene: TRBJ2-3; CDR3 protein: CASSAPGPGTDTQYF; CDR3 DNA: TGTGCCAGCAGTGCCCCGGGGCCCGGCACAGATACGCAGTATTTT
D gene: NA; CDR3 length: 14; V gene: TRBV6-4; clone size: NA; J gene: TRBJ1-1; CDR3 protein: CASSSGAVNTEAFF; CDR3 DNA: TGTGCCAGCAGCTCAGGGGCGGTGAACACTGAAGCTTTCTTT
D gene: TRBD1; CDR3 length: 16; V gene: TRBV7-9; clone size: few; J gene: TRBJ1-4; CDR3 protein: CASRQGALGTNEKLFF; CDR3 DNA: TGTGCCAGCCGACAGGGGGCCCTGGGGACTAATGAAAAACTGTTTTTT
D gene: TRBD2; CDR3 length: 17; V gene: TRBV9; clone size: few; J gene: TRBJ2-5; CDR3 protein: CASSVGLAGAFQETQYF; CDR3 DNA: TGTGCCAGCAGCGTAGGGCTAGCGGGGGCTTTCCAAGAGACCCAGTACTTC
D gene: NA; CDR3 length: 15; V gene: TRBV11-2; clone size: NA; J gene: TRBJ2-1; CDR3 protein: CASSLQMGSYNEQFF; CDR3 DNA: TGTGCCAGCAGCCTCCAAATGGGCTCCTACAATGAGCAGTTCTTC
D gene: NA; CDR3 length: 13; V gene: TRBV2; clone size: many; J gene: TRBJ2-6; CDR3 protein: CASRGTGANVLTF; CDR3 DNA: TGTGCCAGCAGAGGTACTGGGGCCAACGTCCTGACTTTC
D gene: NA; CDR3 length: 16; V gene: TRBV23-1; clone size: NA; J gene: TRBJ1-6; CDR3 protein: CASSQFWSPYNSPLHF; CDR3 DNA: TGCGCCAGCAGTCAATTTTGGAGTCCCTATAATTCACCCCTCCACTTT
D gene: NA; CDR3 length: 14; V gene: TRBV10-3; clone size: NA; J gene: TRBJ2-7; CDR3 protein: CAISERTVSYEQYF; CDR3 DNA: TGTGCCATCAGTGAGAGGACAGTCTCCTACGAGCAGTACTTC
D gene: TRBD1; CDR3 length: 15; V gene: TRBV7-9; clone size: few; J gene: TRBJ2-1; CDR3 protein: CASSLRGQSYNEQFF; CDR3 DNA: TGTGCCAGCAGCTTAAGGGGACAGTCCTACAATGAGCAGTTCTTC
D gene: NA; CDR3 length: 14; V gene: TRBV18; clone size: few; J gene: TRBJ1-1; CDR3 protein: CASSPFGSNTEAFF; CDR3 DNA: TGTGCCAGCTCACCTTTTGGTTCGAACACTGAAGCTTTCTTT
D gene: NA; CDR3 length: 11; V gene: TRBV2; clone size: few; J gene: TRBJ1-4; CDR3 protein: CAGGLYEKLFF; CDR3 DNA: TGTGCCGGAGGATTGTATGAAAAACTGTTTTTT
D gene: NA; CDR3 length: 14; V gene: TRBV30; clone size: NA; J gene: TRBJ1-5; CDR3 protein: CAWSVGFPNQPQHF; CDR3 DNA: TGTGCCTGGAGTGTAGGTTTCCCCAATCAGCCCCAGCATTTT
D gene: NA; CDR3 length: 14; V gene: TRBV6-5; clone size: NA; J gene: TRBJ2-1; CDR3 protein: CASSDRSEINEQFF; CDR3 DNA: TGTGCCAGCAGTGATAGATCGGAAATCAATGAGCAGTTCTTC
D gene: NA; CDR3 length: 15; V gene: TRBV7-2; clone size: NA; J gene: TRBJ1-2; CDR3 protein: CASSPGAVGASGYTF; CDR3 DNA: TGTGCCAGCAGCCCAGGGGCTGTGGGGGCTAGTGGCTACACCTTC